These 12 T cell receptor beta chains were all obtained from the same sample, sequenced in a study of T cells in Graves' hyperthyroidism and ophthalmopathy. There were TCR beta CDR3 regions amplified from RNA transcripts. The HTBI primer set drove a first-round RT-PCR of the TCR CDR3. TCRdb reprocessed the multiplex PCR reads via MiXCR and lists one record per CDR3 protein. The sample yields hundreds of thousands of distinct CDR3 sequences, approximately 15% seen once. Material: blood. These receptors were collected from a woman between 25 and 40 years old with Graves' hyperthyroidism that later progressed to Graves' ophthalmopathy.

This clonotype was detected ten times or more. The chain has TRBV28 and TRBJ2-7; TRBD2 agrees at 13 bases. From germline, CDR1 is MDHEN and CDR2 SYDVKM. The CDR3 extends over 15 amino acids. Trimming removed 5 bases from V and 4 bases from J; junction bases left unmatched: 5. Here the CDR3 reads CASSPRTSGRYEQYF. The DNA of the CDR3 is TGTGCCAGCAGTCCTCGGACTAGCGGGAGATACGAGCAGTACTTC.

This chain joins TRBV12-3 or TRBV12-4 and TRBJ2-7; TRBD1 aligns across 7 bases. This CDR3 has 14 residues. V shed 4 bases and J 2 bases; nucleotides not matched to a gene: 5. The CDR3 coding sequence is TGTGCCAGCAGTTCGAGACAGGGCACCTACGAGCAGTACTTC. Translation: CASSSRQGTYEQYF.

There are many counts of this clonotype. V usage is TRBV10-3 and J usage is TRBJ2-1, with 7 bases identical to TRBD2. Germline V gene sequence: CDR1 ENHRY, CDR2 SYGVKD. The ends lost 0 bases at V and 6 bases at J; junction bases unmatched: 8. The CDR3 is 16 amino acids. Here the CDR3 reads CAISESQGGSPNEQFF. The DNA of the CDR3 is TGTGCCATCAGTGAGTCGCAAGGCGGGAGCCCCAATGAGCAGTTCTTC.

This clonotype came up a few times. V usage is TRBV5-1 and J usage is TRBJ2-1, with TRBD2 matching over 8 bases. The CDR3 extends over 14 amino acids. The J segment lost 7 bases and the V segment lost 4 bases, leaving 7 bases of the junction unmatched. CDR1 and CDR2 from the germline V gene are SGHRS and YFSETQ. CDR3 coding DNA: TGCGCCAGCAGCGTGTCCGGGGGGGCGAATGAGCAGTTCTTC. It codes for CASSVSGGANEQFF.

Many counts were recorded for this clonotype. This chain links TRBV20-1 with TRBJ1-1; D unresolved. Trimming took 1 base from V and 1 from J, leaving 7 bases between them. Germline-derived CDR1 and CDR2 are DFQATT and SNEGSKA (reference sequence). This CDR3 contains 13 residues. CDR3 in amino acids: CSARAQRNTEAFF. The CDR3 region has the DNA TGCAGTGCTAGAGCCCAAAGGAACACTGAAGCTTTCTTT.

This clonotype has a count of ten or more. The chain joins TRBV7-9 to TRBJ2-1, with D hard to call. Per germline, CDR1 SEHNR and CDR2 FQNEAQ (reference sequence). Trimming pared 4 bases from V and 6 bases from J, leaving 13 bases between. This CDR3 contains 14 residues. The DNA of the CDR3 is TGTGCCAGCAGCTCCGATAGATTCCCCAATGAGCAGTTCTTC. Its protein is CASSSDRFPNEQFF.

This clonotype was detected many times. V usage is TRBV12-3 or TRBV12-4 and J usage is TRBJ2-2, with 7 bases matching TRBD1. Trimming at V came to 1 base and at J to 7 bases, leaving 3 bases not matched to a gene. This CDR3 comprises 14 residues. CDR3 sequence reads: CASSLGQGHGELFF. CDR3 DNA sequence: TGTGCCAGCAGTTTAGGACAGGGTCACGGGGAGCTGTTTTTT.

This clonotype was observed at least ten times. The chain has TRBV11-3 and TRBJ1-1, with TRBD1 matching 12 bases. V lost 4 bases, J lost 4 bases, and 7 bases stayed unmatched. CDR1 SGHNT and CDR2 YENEEA come from the germline V gene. The CDR3 is 16 residues long. CDR3 in amino acids: CASSYVGTGGGTEAFF. CDR3 DNA sequence: TGTGCCAGCAGCTACGTAGGGACAGGGGGCGGCACTGAAGCTTTCTTT.

This clonotype occurred many times. The rearrangement uses TRBV18 and TRBJ2-7; a possible D gene is TRBD1 (5 bases). This CDR3 has 13 residues. With 2 bases removed from V and 3 bases from J, the gap between germline ends came to 8 bases. Germline V CDR1 and CDR2: KGHSH, LQKENI. The CDR3 DNA sequence: TGTGCCAGCTCACCATCCCAGGGCTACGAGCAGTACTTC. This encodes CASSPSQGYEQYF.

This clonotype was recorded many times. The gene calls are TRBV10-3 and TRBJ2-7, with 7 bases aligning to TRBD2. CDR1 and CDR2 from the germline V gene are ENHRY and SYGVKD. The ends lost 2 bases at V and 2 bases at J; junction bases unmatched: 3. The length of the CDR3 is 14 residues. The CDR3 DNA reads TGTGCCATCAGTGAGGGGGGGGATGCCTACGAGCAGTACTTC. Its protein product is CAISEGGDAYEQYF.

This clonotype was found many times. The chain couples TRBV4-3 to TRBJ2-3; no definite D call. The CDR3 covers 13 residues. Trimming removed 0 bases from V and 8 bases from J, with 9 bases in between. Looked up from germline, CDR1 is LGHNA and CDR2 is YSLEER. The CDR3 loop reads CASSQEEERTQYF. The CDR3 DNA sequence: TGCGCCAGCAGCCAAGAAGAGGAGCGTACGCAGTATTTT.

Comments on this clonotype: A much larger clonotype is one base distant, so this may be a read error. V and J are TRBV6-1 and TRBJ1-2; D is undetermined. The V and J ends lost 6 bases and 8 bases respectively, with 22 bases between them. The germline V gene has CDR1 MNHNS and CDR2 SASEGT. CDR3 length: 15 residues. This CDR3 reads CASSDTLESPLGYTF. The CDR3 DNA follows: TGTGCCAGCAGCGACACCCTCGAGTCCCCACTGGGCTACACCTTC.